The 30 T cell receptor beta chains below come from one sample, sequenced in a study of cytomegalovirus exposure and HLA in healthy donors. TCRdb's table, derived via immunoSEQ multiplex PCR, lists solely in-frame clones and lacks some. The top ten hold around 1.5% of the sample, which has 60,000 to 70,000 clones, roughly 90% seen once. The sequenced material came from PBMCs. All receptors come from a woman younger than 30 in good health and CMV-seronegative.

This chain links TRBV2 with TRBJ2-7; tentatively, D is TRBD2 (6 bases). Germline V gives CDR1 SNHLY, CDR2 FYNNEI. The CDR3 is 15 amino acids. Trimming stripped 4 bases from V and 0 bases from J, with 13 bases between. The CDR3 DNA reads as TGTGCCAGCAGTGCGGCGGGGTACTTCTCCTACGAGCAGTACTTC. Its protein is CASSAAGYFSYEQYF.

The chain couples TRBV5-1 to TRBJ2-3; the D gene is possibly TRBD1 (5 bases). Trimming left V 4 bases short and J 2 bases short, with 17 bases between. CDR3 length: 16 residues. CDR1 and CDR2 (germline): SGHRS, YFSETQ. The CDR3 sequence: CASSLEPRGNTDTQYF. The CDR3 coding sequence is TGCGCCAGCAGCCTGGAGCCAAGGGGAAACACAGATACGCAGTATTTT.

This clone was observed once. V and J are TRBV9 and TRBJ2-3; weak D call: TRBD2 (6 bases). Germline V gives CDR1 SGDLS, CDR2 YYNGEE. This CDR3 is built from 16 residues. V was trimmed by 2 bases and J by 0 bases, leaving 13 bases between them. The CDR3 DNA follows: TGTGCCAGCAGCGTTCGTAGCGGACCTAGCACAGATACGCAGTATTTT. It yields the protein CASSVRSGPSTDTQYF.

This chain uses TRBV7-8 with TRBJ1-4; D ambiguous. This CDR3 has 17 amino acids. V lost 5 bases and J lost 0, with 16 bases in between. Germline values: CDR1 SGHVS, CDR2 FQNEAQ. CDR3 bases: TGTGCCAGCAGCCCTGGACTAGGCCCTGCAACTAATGAAAAACTGTTTTTT. Encoded protein: CASSPGLGPATNEKLFF. The full variable domain, in which reference TRBV7-8 and TRBJ1-4 provide the parts outside the CDR3, is GAGVSQSPRYKVAKRGQDVALRCDPISGHVSLFWYQQALGQGPEFLTYFQNEAQLDKSGLPSDRFFAERPEGSVSTLKIQRTQQEDSAVYLCASSPGLGPATNEKLFFGSGTQLSVL.

The chain has TRBV25-1 and TRBJ2-5; D is ambiguous. V was shortened by 3 bases and J by 13 bases, with 12 bases between the two germline ends. The germline V gene encodes CDR1 MGHDK and CDR2 SYGVNS. CDR3 length: 11 amino acids. The CDR3 nucleotides are TGTGCCAGCAGTGATTACGGGTACGCGTACTTC. The encoded protein is CASSDYGYAYF.

The chain's CDR3 is CASSLGLAGGKQETQYF. The CDR3 DNA is TGTGCCAGCAGCTTAGGGCTAGCGGGGGGGAAACAAGAGACCCAGTACTTC. The genes are TRBV7-2 and TRBJ2-5, with 12 bases fitting TRBD2. Looked up from germline, CDR1 is SGHTA and CDR2 is FQGNSA. The J segment lost 2 bases and the V segment lost 1 base, leaving 5 bases of the junction unmatched. This CDR3 contains 17 residues.

The chain uses TRBV10-1 and TRBJ2-3; TRBD2 aligns across 7 bases. This CDR3 has 15 residues. The ends lost 5 bases at V and 2 bases at J; junction bases unmatched: 7. Germline V CDR1 and CDR2: WNHNN, SYGVQD (reference sequence). The CDR3 DNA is TGCGCCAGCAGTCCCTCAGCGGGATACACAGATACGCAGTATTTT. As protein: CASSPSAGYTDTQYF.

The chain links TRBV5-1 to TRBJ1-1, with no clear D. The CDR3 consists of 11 residues. Looked up from germline, CDR1 is SGHRS and CDR2 is YFSETQ. V was trimmed by 3 bases and J by 3 bases, leaving 3 bases between them. CDR3 in DNA: TGCGCCAGCAGCTCGGACACTGAAGCTTTCTTT. This gives the protein CASSSDTEAFF. The whole variable domain, remainder taken from reference TRBV5-1 and TRBJ1-1, is KAGVTQTPRYLIKTRGQQVTLSCSPISGHRSVSWYQQTPGQGLQFLFEYFSETQRNKGNFPGRFSGRQFSNSRSEMNVSTLELGDSALYLCASSSDTEAFFGQGTRLTVV.

This clone has only one observation. This sequence joins TRBV7-3 and TRBJ1-1, with TRBD1 identical over 7 bases. The CDR3 totals 15 residues. V lost 1 base to trimming and J lost 4 bases; unmatched junction nucleotides: 6. Germline V gene data show CDR1 as SGHTA and CDR2 as FQGTGA. The chain's CDR3 is CASSLKGGGGTEAFF. Here the CDR3 DNA reads TGTGCCAGCAGCTTAAAAGGGGGCGGTGGCACTGAAGCTTTCTTT.

The chain links TRBV28 to TRBJ2-7; D not certain. The CDR3 loop spans 12 amino acids. V lost 7 bases and J lost 3, with 10 bases in between. Germline V gene sequence: CDR1 MDHEN, CDR2 SYDVKM. The CDR3 sequence is CASTTASYEQYF. The CDR3 nucleotides are TGTGCCAGCACAACCGCCAGCTACGAGCAGTACTTC.

V is TRBV15 and J is TRBJ2-5, with D perhaps TRBD2 (6 bases). CDR1 is LNHNV and CDR2 is YYDKDF in the germline V gene (reference sequence). This CDR3 has 15 residues. The ends were cut back, 3 bases at V and 2 bases at J, with 13 bases in the middle. CDR3 nucleotide sequence: TGTGCCACCAGCAGTGCCGGGACTCTTCAAGAGACCCAGTACTTC. It translates to CATSSAGTLQETQYF.

The chain is built from TRBV7-2 and TRBJ2-6, with D tentatively TRBD2 (5 bases). Trimming took 5 bases from V and 0 from J, leaving 8 bases between them. This CDR3 is 15 amino acids long. Germline CDR1 SGHTA, CDR2 FQGNSA. CDR3 nucleotide sequence: TGTGCCAGCAGCCCTCGGGACTCTGGGGCCAACGTCCTGACTTTC. It codes for CASSPRDSGANVLTF. The complete variable domain, with remaining parts taken from reference TRBV7-2 and TRBJ2-6, reads GAGVSQSPSNKVTEKGKDVELRCDPISGHTALYWYRQSLGQGLEFLIYFQGNSAPDKSGLPSDRFSAERTGGSVSTLTIQRTQQEDSAVYLCASSPRDSGANVLTFGAGSRLTVL.

The V call is TRBV7-2, the J call TRBJ2-3, with D uncertain. Trimming cost V 1 base and J 7 bases, with 12 bases left between them. The CDR3 extends over 14 amino acids. The germline CDR1 and CDR2 sequences are SGHTA and FQGNSA. This CDR3 reads CASSLGLDLNTQYF. The DNA for the CDR3 is TGTGCCAGCAGCTTAGGGCTAGACCTGAATACGCAGTATTTT.

The chain recombines TRBV2 with TRBJ2-7; tentatively, D is TRBD1 (6 bases). The CDR3 has 13 amino acids. V gave up 8 bases and J gave up 3 bases, with 14 bases separating them. Germline CDR1 and CDR2: SNHLY and FYNNEI. The CDR3 bases are TGTGCCAGCTTGGGGGCTAGGGGCTACGAGCAGTACTTC. Its protein is CASLGARGYEQYF.

The chain carries TRBV27 and TRBJ2-1; TRBD1 matches 7 bases. The germline V gene encodes CDR1 MNHEY and CDR2 SMNVEV (reference sequence). CDR3 length equals 15 residues. With V trimmed by 5 bases and J by 8 bases, 12 bases remained unmatched. The CDR3 sequence is CASSLKVRGTDEQFF. CDR3 nucleotides: TGTGCCAGCAGTCTGAAGGTCAGGGGGACGGATGAGCAGTTCTTC.

The gene calls are TRBV5-1 and TRBJ2-1; TRBD1 agrees at 8 bases. This CDR3 comprises 13 residues. Germline assignment: CDR1 SGHRS and CDR2 YFSETQ. CDR3 sequence: CATRGPSQNEQFF. CDR3 nucleotides: TGCGCTACCAGGGGGCCGAGTCAGAATGAGCAGTTCTTC.

The chain is built from TRBV6-1 and TRBJ2-1; TRBD2 might be the D (6 bases). V was cut by 1 base and J by 8 bases, with 15 bases left in between. The CDR3 is 15 amino acids. From germline, CDR1 is MNHNS and CDR2 SASEGT. CDR3 amino acids: CASSEGTGVPHEQFF. CDR3 nucleotides: TGTGCCAGCAGTGAAGGGACGGGAGTACCCCATGAGCAGTTCTTC.

The chain couples TRBV2 to TRBJ2-7, with a weak D call TRBD2 (5 bases). CDR3 size: 13 residues. Germline V gives CDR1 SNHLY, CDR2 FYNNEI. The V and J ends lost 5 bases and 2 bases respectively, with 10 bases between them. CDR3 sequence (DNA): TGTGCCAGCAGTTCTTGGCGGGCCTACGAGCAGTACTTC. Translated, it gives CASSSWRAYEQYF.

V and J are TRBV6-1 and TRBJ2-1, with D possibly matching TRBD1 (6 bases). The V gene's germline CDR1 is MNHNS and CDR2 SASEGT. The CDR3 extends over 17 amino acids. V lost 0 bases and J lost 9, with 21 bases in between. In DNA, the CDR3 is TGTGCCAGCAGTGAAGCTCACAGGGTCTGGTCTAGTGGTGAGCAGTTCTTC. It codes for CASSEAHRVWSSGEQFF.

The CDR3 loop is CASSQALGEQFF. CDR3 in DNA: TGTGCCAGCAGCCAGGCCCTGGGTGAGCAGTTCTTC. The V gene is TRBV7-9, the J gene TRBJ2-1; D is unresolved. V gave up 5 bases and J gave up 9 bases, with 11 bases separating them. Germline V gene data show CDR1 as SEHNR and CDR2 as FQNEAQ (reference sequence). The CDR3 covers 12 residues.

This chain connects TRBV10-3 to TRBJ2-6, with a possible D match to TRBD1 (5 bases). V lost 4 bases, J lost 1 base, and 14 bases lay in between. This CDR3 has 17 amino acids. The germline V gene encodes CDR1 ENHRY and CDR2 SYGVKD. CDR3 in amino acids: CAISVRQGGSGANVLTF. In nucleotides, the CDR3 is TGTGCCATCAGTGTTAGGCAGGGTGGTTCTGGGGCCAACGTCCTGACTTTC.

This clone came up once. This rearrangement joins TRBV30 to TRBJ1-2, with D possibly matching TRBD1 (5 bases). The CDR3 contains 11 residues. Per germline, CDR1 GTSNPN and CDR2 SVGIG (reference sequence). Trimming took off 1 base at V and 14 bases at J, with 14 bases between the two ends. The CDR3 protein is CAWSASGLRTF. The CDR3 DNA reads as TGTGCCTGGAGTGCCTCAGGGTTACGGACCTTC.

In the case of this clone: One junction end disagrees with the germline gene, perhaps due to a read error. V is TRBV28 and J is TRBJ2-7; 11 nucleotides agree with TRBD2. The germline CDR1 and CDR2 sequences are MDHEN and SYDVKM. The CDR3 runs 11 residues. CDR3 residues: CASSSGLADDF. The CDR3 DNA reads TGTGCCAGCTCCTCGGGACTAGCGGACGACTTC.

The chain couples TRBV4-1 to TRBJ1-2; 7 bases fit TRBD1. In germline, CDR1 is MGHRA, CDR2 YSYEKL. This CDR3 has 16 amino acids. V lost 2 bases to trimming and J lost 4 bases; unmatched junction nucleotides: 10. The CDR3 DNA reads TGCGCCAGCAGCCAAAGTTCGGCAGGGGGTACCTATGGCTACACCTTC. It encodes CASSQSSAGGTYGYTF.

The gene calls are TRBV27 and TRBJ1-5; 9 nucleotides match TRBD1. V gave up 8 bases and J gave up 4 bases; unmatched junction bases: 9. Looked up from germline, CDR1 is MNHEY and CDR2 is SMNVEV (reference sequence). This CDR3 is 15 amino acids long. In DNA, the CDR3 is TGTGCCAGCGCCGGGACAGGGATTTGGAATCAGCCCCAGCATTTT. As protein: CASAGTGIWNQPQHF.

The V and J genes are TRBV30 and TRBJ1-1; a possible D gene is TRBD1 (5 bases). The V gene lost 0 bases and the J gene lost 0 bases, with 8 bases spanning the gap. The germline gives CDR1 GTSNPN, CDR2 SVGIG (reference sequence). The CDR3 is made up of 14 amino acids. CDR3 nucleotides: TGTGCCTGGAGTGTACTGACAGTGAACACTGAAGCTTTCTTT. Its protein is CAWSVLTVNTEAFF.

This clone has just one count. The rearrangement joins TRBV5-1 to TRBJ1-1; 9 bases line up with TRBD1. J lost 1 base, V lost 4 bases, and 2 bases had no gene match. CDR3 size: 14 residues. CDR1 and CDR2 from the germline V gene are SGHRS and YFSETQ. This CDR3 reads CASSRTGENTEAFF. The DNA for the CDR3 is TGCGCCAGCAGCAGGACAGGGGAGAACACTGAAGCTTTCTTT.

V and J are TRBV18 and TRBJ2-3; 8 nucleotides match TRBD2. Trimming took 3 bases from V and 6 from J; bases not matched to a gene: 14. This CDR3 contains 17 residues. Per the germline V gene, CDR1 is KGHSH and CDR2 is LQKENI. The CDR3 nucleotides are TGTGCCAGCTCACCCCGTAGTTTCGGGGGGGATTTCGATACGCAGTATTTT. It specifies CASSPRSFGGDFDTQYF.

The chain links TRBV9 to TRBJ2-2, with TRBD2 as a possible D gene (7 bases). The CDR3 totals 16 residues. Germline assignment: CDR1 SGDLS and CDR2 YYNGEE. The germline V and J ends were trimmed by 6 bases and 1 base, with 16 bases remaining between them. CDR3 amino acids: CASKGGGRLNTGELFF. In nucleotides, the CDR3 is TGTGCCAGCAAAGGGGGGGGACGGTTGAACACCGGGGAGCTGTTTTTT.

CDR3 sequence: CASSLGTGTYEQYF. CDR3 bases: TGTGCCAGCAGCTTAGGGACAGGCACCTACGAGCAGTACTTC. The gene calls are TRBV11-2 and TRBJ2-7; 7 bases are a match to TRBD1. The junction had 2 bases not matched to a gene; V was cut back by 1 base and J by 2 bases. The CDR3 spans 14 residues. Germline V gene data show CDR1 as SGHAT and CDR2 as FQNNGV.